Listed here are 5 T cell receptor beta chains from one sample, sequenced in a study of breast tumors, draining lymph nodes, adjacent tissues. TCRdb reprocessed the multiplex PCR reads via MiXCR and lists one record per CDR3 protein. This sample carries approximately 280,000 distinct CDR3 sequences, roughly 31% of them seen once, and the ten largest clones take more than 0.95%. Breast cancer patients provided tissue from their axillary draining lymph nodes. The sequencing input was axillary lymph node tissue. The receptors shown here come from a female donor with breast cancer. Some clones in this sample may be carry-over from other donors' samples.

Details on this clonotype: Germline and junction disagree at one end, which may indicate a read error. J is TRBJ2-7 and V is TRBV15, with a tentative D call TRBD1 (5 bases). The CDR3 consists of 16 residues. Germline V gene lookup returns CDR1 LNHNV and CDR2 YYDKDF (reference sequence). CDR3 amino acids: CATSNRLGAKRYEQYF. In DNA, the CDR3 is TGTGCCACCAGCAACCGTCTTGGGGCAAAGAGATACGAGCAGTATTTC. Using reference TRBV15 and TRBJ2-7 for the parts outside the CDR3, the full variable domain is DAMVIQNPRYQVTQFGKPVTLSCSQTLNHNVMYWYQQKSSQAPKLLFHYYDKDFNNEADTPDNFQSRRPNTSFCFLDIRSPGLGDTAMYLCATSNRLGAKRYEQYFGPGTRLTVT.

Turning to this clonotype: A much larger clonotype is one base distant, so this may be a read error. The chain couples TRBV20-1 to TRBJ2-2; a possible D gene is TRBD1 (7 bases). CDR1 DFQATT and CDR2 SNEGSKA come from the germline V gene (reference sequence). The CDR3 consists of 12 residues. CDR3 sequence reads: CSARQGGGEPFF. The CDR3 coding sequence is TGCAGTGCTAGACAGGGGGGTGGGGAGCCGTTTTTT.

The V call is TRBV5-4, the J call TRBJ1-4, with TRBD1 identical over 10 bases. Germline V gene lookup returns CDR1 SGHNT and CDR2 YYREEE (reference sequence). V dropped 0 bases and J dropped 7; count of bases not matched to a gene: 6. The CDR3 contains 16 residues. The CDR3 DNA sequence: TGTGCCAGCAGCTTGGCCCCGGGACAGGGGTTTGAAAAACTGTTTTTT. Translating gives CASSLAPGQGFEKLFF.

This clonotype has at least ten counts. This sequence joins TRBV7-6 and TRBJ2-3; TRBD2 matches at 8 bases. V shed 5 bases and J 0 bases; nucleotides not matched to a gene: 4. Germline V lookup: CDR1 SGHVS, CDR2 FNYEAQ. The length of the CDR3 is 15 residues. The CDR3 is CASSTRTSSTDTQYF. Written as DNA, the CDR3 is TGTGCCAGCAGCACCCGGACTAGCAGCACAGATACGCAGTATTTT.

This clonotype was seen many times. The V call is TRBV5-5, the J call TRBJ2-5, with 7 positions matching TRBD2. The germline CDR1 and CDR2 sequences are SGHKS and YYEKEE (reference sequence). The CDR3 is 14 amino acids. The V and J ends lost 1 base and 2 bases, in that order; junction bases with no gene match: 2. CDR3 in DNA: TGTGCCAGCAGCTTGTTCGGGGGGCAAGAGACCCAGTACTTC. This codes for CASSLFGGQETQYF.